Each of the 12 T cell receptor beta chains below was sequenced from the same sample in a study of T cells in pancreatic ductal adenocarcinoma. Data came from immunoSEQ multiplex PCR; TCRdb stores just in-frame clones and leaves some out. The repertoire holds 25,000 to 35,000 clones, with roughly 92% as singletons. The selected patients with pancreatic ductal adenocarcinoma had surgery but no neoadjuvant therapy. The specimen was PBMCs. These receptors were collected from a human donor with pancreatic ductal adenocarcinoma.

V usage is TRBV30 and J usage is TRBJ2-3; D is perhaps TRBD2 (6 bases). The germline gives CDR1 GTSNPN, CDR2 SVGIG (reference sequence). This CDR3 is 12 amino acids long. The V end lost 4 bases, the J end lost 8 bases, and 13 bases lay between the germline ends. CDR3 in amino acids: CAWTGDIVTQYF. The CDR3 bases are TGTGCCTGGACGGGGGATATTGTTACGCAGTATTTT.

The chain combines TRBV11-2 with TRBJ2-2; 7 nucleotides align to TRBD1. Germline assignment: CDR1 SGHAT and CDR2 FQNNGV. Unmatched junction bases numbered 3, after V lost 2 bases and J lost 3 bases. CDR3 size: 15 residues. The CDR3 DNA sequence: TGTGCCAGCAGCTTAAACAGGGGATACACCGGGGAGCTGTTTTTT. Protein product: CASSLNRGYTGELFF.

The chain has TRBV21-1 and TRBJ2-6. TRBV21-1 is marked as a pseudogene. The CDR3 consists of 20 residues. The CDR3 reads CASSKAHYLGPISGANVLTF. CDR3 DNA: TGTGCCAGCAGCAAAGCACACTACCTGGGACCGATCTCTGGGGCCAACGTCCTGACTTTC.

This rearrangement joins TRBV7-3 to TRBJ2-3; D is tentatively TRBD1 or TRBD2 (6 bases each). The V gene lost 3 bases and the J gene lost 2 bases, with 24 bases spanning the gap. The CDR3 extends over 19 amino acids. Germline CDR1 SGHTA, CDR2 FQGTGA. In DNA form, the CDR3 reads TGTGCCAGCAGCTTGATTAGTAGTGGTGGGGCGGGACACACAGATACGCAGTATTTT. This sequence encodes CASSLISSGGAGHTDTQYF. The full variable domain, completed using reference TRBV7-3 and TRBJ2-3, is GAGVSQTPSNKVTEKGKYVELRCDPISGHTALYWYRQSLGQGPEFLIYFQGTGAADDSGLPNDRFFAVRPEGSVSTLKIQRTERGDSAVYLCASSLISSGGAGHTDTQYFGPGTRLTVL.

This sequence joins TRBV27 and TRBJ2-1; 10 nucleotides match TRBD2. This CDR3 region has 15 residues. V was clipped by 3 bases and J by 2 bases; unmatched bases: 1. Germline V gene lookup returns CDR1 MNHEY and CDR2 SMNVEV (reference sequence). CDR3 nucleotides: TGTGCCAGCAGTTTCCTAGCGGGAGCCTACAATGAGCAGTTCTTC. It yields the protein CASSFLAGAYNEQFF.

The chain recombines TRBV7-2 with TRBJ2-3; TRBD2 might be the D (6 bases). CDR3 length equals 15 residues. The germline gives CDR1 SGHTA, CDR2 FQGNSA. V was pared by 6 bases and J by 3 bases, with 16 bases between. CDR3 region: CASRRTGGATDTQYF. CDR3 sequence (DNA): TGTGCCAGCAGGCGGACTGGCGGGGCTACAGATACGCAGTATTTT.

The chain joins TRBV12-5 to TRBJ1-1; maybe TRBD1 (6 bases). CDR3 length equals 15 residues. Trimming shortened V by 1 base and J by 4 bases, and 13 bases separated the two germline ends. Germline CDR1 reads LGHNT; CDR2 reads FRNRAP. The CDR3 region is CASGLGFGQSTEAFF. The CDR3 DNA sequence: TGTGCTAGTGGTTTGGGGTTCGGACAGAGCACTGAAGCTTTCTTT.

This chain uses TRBV7-3 with TRBJ2-3, with D possibly being TRBD2 (6 bases). CDR1 is SGHTA, CDR2 FQGTGA, per germline. This CDR3 region has 13 residues. V lost 5 bases and J lost 6, with 12 bases in between. CDR3 residues: CASSLRELDTQYF. The CDR3 region has the DNA TGTGCCAGCAGCCTCCGGGAGCTTGATACGCAGTATTTT.

The chain recombines TRBV6-1 with TRBJ2-7; no clear D gene. This CDR3 has 13 amino acids. V dropped 4 bases and J dropped 3 bases, with 10 bases sitting between them. Germline CDR1 is MNHNS and CDR2 is SASEGT. The CDR3: CASSGTPGYEQYF. The CDR3 coding sequence is TGTGCCAGCAGTGGGACCCCCGGCTACGAGCAGTACTTC.

This clone turned up a few times. The CDR3 sequence: CASSLDRGGNQPQHF. The DNA of the CDR3 is TGTGCCAGCAGCCTAGACAGGGGTGGGAATCAGCCCCAGCATTTT. V and J are TRBV7-9 and TRBJ1-5, with 8 bases that match TRBD1. The CDR3 runs to 15 residues. Germline assignment: CDR1 SEHNR and CDR2 FQNEAQ (reference sequence). Trimming removed 5 bases from V and 4 bases from J; junction bases left unmatched: 7.

The J gene is TRBJ1-2, the V gene TRBV9, with D maybe TRBD1 (5 bases). The CDR3 totals 16 residues. Trimming cost V 1 base and J 4 bases, with 17 bases left between them. Germline V lookup: CDR1 SGDLS, CDR2 YYNGEE. The CDR3 is CASSVSGGGTGYGYTF. CDR3 nucleotides: TGTGCCAGCAGCGTATCCGGGGGGGGAACTGGCTATGGCTACACCTTC.

The genes are TRBV28 and TRBJ1-2; D unclear. V was shortened by 6 bases and J by 2 bases, with 1 base between the two germline ends. Looked up from germline, CDR1 is MDHEN and CDR2 is SYDVKM. The CDR3 runs 10 residues. The CDR3 region is CASRNYGYTF. The CDR3 DNA sequence: TGTGCCAGCAGGAACTATGGCTACACCTTC.